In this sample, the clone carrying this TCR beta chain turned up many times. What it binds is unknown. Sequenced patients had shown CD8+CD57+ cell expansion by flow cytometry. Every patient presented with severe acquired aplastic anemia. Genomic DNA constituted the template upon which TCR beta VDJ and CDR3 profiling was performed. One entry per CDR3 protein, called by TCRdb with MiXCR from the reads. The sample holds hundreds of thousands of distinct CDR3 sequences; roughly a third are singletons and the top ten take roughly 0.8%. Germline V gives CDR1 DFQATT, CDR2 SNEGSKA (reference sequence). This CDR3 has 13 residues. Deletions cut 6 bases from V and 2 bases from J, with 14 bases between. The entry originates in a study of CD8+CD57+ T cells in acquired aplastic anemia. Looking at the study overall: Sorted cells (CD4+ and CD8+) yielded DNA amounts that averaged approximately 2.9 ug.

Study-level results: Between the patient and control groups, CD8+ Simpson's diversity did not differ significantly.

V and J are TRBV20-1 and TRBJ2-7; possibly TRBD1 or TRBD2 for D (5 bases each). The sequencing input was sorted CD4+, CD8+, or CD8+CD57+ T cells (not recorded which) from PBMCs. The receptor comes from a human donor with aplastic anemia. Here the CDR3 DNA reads TGCAGTGCCGCCACGACAGCGGCCTACGAGCAGTACTTC. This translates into CSAATTAAYEQYF.